The 21 T cell receptor beta chains given below trace back to one sample, sequenced in a study of T cell repertoires in cytomegalovirus infection. MiXCR was run by TCRdb on the reads, yielding one entry per CDR3 protein. The repertoire holds approximately 170,000 distinct CDR3 sequences, with about an eighth as singletons. Input material: PBMCs. The origin of the receptors is a human donor in good health (CMV status not recorded). Some clones in this sample may be carry-over from other donors' samples.

This clonotype was found a few times. The V and J genes are TRBV5-1 and TRBJ2-7, with D perhaps matching TRBD2 (5 bases). The CDR3 runs to 14 residues. The V gene's germline CDR1 is SGHRS and CDR2 YFSETQ. Trimming left V 5 bases short and J 6 bases short, with 18 bases between. CDR3 in DNA: TGCGCCAGCAGAGCCGACCCCGGGATGTTCGAGCAGTACTTC. This translates into CASRADPGMFEQYF.

Only a few counts were recorded for this clonotype. CDR3 in DNA: TGTGCCAGCAGCTTAGCCCGTAGTCAGACAGGAGAGACCCAGTACTTC. Protein product: CASSLARSQTGETQYF. The chain couples TRBV11-1 to TRBJ2-5; the D gene is possibly TRBD1 (6 bases). CDR3 length equals 16 residues. Germline V gives CDR1 SGHAT, CDR2 FQDESV (reference sequence). V lost 0 bases, J lost 4 bases, and 15 bases lay in between.

At least ten counts were recorded for this clonotype. J is TRBJ1-5 and V is TRBV6-2 or TRBV6-3, with D perhaps TRBD1 (6 bases). V dropped 2 bases and J dropped 3 bases, with 14 bases sitting between them. CDR1 is MNHEY, CDR2 SVGEGT, per germline. This CDR3 has 16 residues. DNA for the CDR3: TGTGCCAGCAGTTACGTGGCAGGGGAGGACAATCAGCCCCAGCATTTT. It is translated as CASSYVAGEDNQPQHF.

This clonotype was counted ten times or more. The chain uses TRBV7-8 and TRBJ1-2; a possible D gene is TRBD1 (6 bases). Trimming stripped 4 bases from V and 8 bases from J, with 20 bases between. This CDR3 has 15 residues. Germline-derived CDR1 and CDR2 are SGHVS and FQNEAQ. The DNA for the CDR3 is TGTGCCAGCAGCTATTCGCTACAGGGTGGGGACGGCTACACCTTC. This translates into CASSYSLQGGDGYTF.

This clonotype was detected a few times. The gene calls are TRBV28 and TRBJ2-3, with 8 bases aligning to TRBD1. CDR3 length: 14 residues. Germline assignment: CDR1 MDHEN and CDR2 SYDVKM. The V and J ends lost 8 bases and 6 bases, in that order; junction bases with no gene match: 10. CDR3 protein: CASGGSGGLDTQYF. Here the CDR3 DNA reads TGTGCCAGCGGGGGATCAGGGGGCCTCGATACGCAGTATTTT. The whole variable domain, remainder taken from reference TRBV28 and TRBJ2-3, is DVKVTQSSRYLVKRTGEKVFLECVQDMDHENMFWYRQDPGLGLRLIYFSYDVKMKEKGDIPEGYSVSREKKERFSLILESASTNQTSMYLCASGGSGGLDTQYFGPGTRLTVL.

The sample holds many counts of this clonotype. The V gene is TRBV7-2, the J gene TRBJ2-3; TRBD2 matches 10 bases. The CDR3 extends over 14 amino acids. CDR1 is SGHTA and CDR2 is FQGNSA in the germline V gene. V shed 5 bases and J 5 bases; nucleotides not matched to a gene: 4. Here the CDR3 reads CASSLSGREDTQYF. CDR3 coding DNA: TGTGCCAGCAGCCTAAGCGGGAGGGAAGATACGCAGTATTTT.

Concerning this clonotype itself: The junction departs from the called germline gene at one end, perhaps through a read error. The V call is TRBV29-1, the J call TRBJ1-1, with TRBD1 as a possible D gene (5 bases). The V gene's germline CDR1 is SQVTM and CDR2 ANQGSEA. The CDR3 spans 12 residues. The CDR3 DNA sequence: TGCAGCGTTGGCAGGGTGAATACTGAAGCTTTCTTT. It encodes CSVGRVNTEAFF.

This chain joins TRBV2 and TRBJ2-7, with 10 bases lining up with TRBD2. CDR3 length: 13 amino acids. Germline loops: CDR1 SNHLY, CDR2 FYNNEI. V lost 6 bases and J lost 3; bases outside the gene matches: 2. CDR3 coding DNA: TGTGCCAGCAGCCCTAGCGGGGGCTACGAGCAGTACTTC. Translated: CASSPSGGYEQYF.

CDR3 region: CASRPSTGSSYEQYF. The CDR3 DNA reads TGCGCCAGCAGACCTAGTACAGGGAGCTCCTACGAGCAGTACTTC. The V and J genes are TRBV5-1 and TRBJ2-7; TRBD1 is a possible D gene (6 bases). The CDR3 extends over 15 amino acids. The V end lost 5 bases, the J end lost 0 bases, and 15 bases lay between the germline ends. Germline V gene sequence: CDR1 SGHRS, CDR2 YFSETQ.

This clonotype was counted ten times or more. The V call is TRBV7-2, the J call TRBJ1-1; TRBD1 matches 8 bases. Germline V gene data show CDR1 as SGHTA and CDR2 as FQGNSA. J gave up 7 bases and V 0 bases, and 7 bases lay outside the gene matches. This CDR3 contains 15 residues. The CDR3 spells CASSLARTGQGEAFF. The CDR3 DNA reads TGTGCCAGCAGCTTAGCCAGGACAGGGCAAGGTGAAGCTTTCTTT.

The V gene is TRBV20-1, the J gene TRBJ2-3; TRBD2 matches 11 bases. The CDR3 totals 14 residues. V lost 3 bases and J lost 5; bases outside the gene matches: 4. Germline CDR1 reads DFQATT; CDR2 reads SNEGSKA (reference sequence). The CDR3, as DNA: TGCAGTGCTAGCAGTAGCGGGAGGGAAGATACGCAGTATTTT. Translated: CSASSSGREDTQYF.

The chain recombines TRBV19 with TRBJ2-7; D not certain. The V and J ends lost 3 bases and 7 bases respectively, with 10 bases between them. Germline V gene data show CDR1 as LNHDA and CDR2 as SQIVND (reference sequence). This CDR3 is 12 amino acids long. The CDR3 nucleotides are TGTGCCAGTAGTATCGGCCCCCATGAGCAGTACTTC. As protein: CASSIGPHEQYF. The full variable domain, completed using reference TRBV19 and TRBJ2-7, is DGGITQSPKYLFRKEGQNVTLSCEQNLNHDAMYWYRQDPGQGLRLIYYSQIVNDFQKGDIAEGYSVSREKKESFPLTVTSAQKNPTAFYLCASSIGPHEQYFGPGTRLTVT.

Comments on this clonotype: The conserved phenylalanine or tryptophan is not found at the CDR3 terminus, so this likely reflects a read error. The J gene is TRBJ1-1, the V gene TRBV5-5; weak D call: TRBD1 (5 bases). Trimming stripped 5 bases from V and 6 bases from J, with 17 bases between. This CDR3 comprises 14 residues. CDR1 is SGHKS, CDR2 YYEKEE, per germline (reference sequence). In DNA, the CDR3 is TGTGCCAGCAGACGGGACCTTCAAGAAGCTGAAGCTTTCCTT. It encodes CASRRDLQEAEAFL.

This clonotype was picked up a small number of times. The chain carries TRBV4-3 and TRBJ1-1, with D uncertain. V was shortened by 3 bases and J by 0 bases, with 14 bases between the two germline ends. Germline V gene lookup returns CDR1 LGHNA and CDR2 YSLEER. The CDR3 length is 16 residues. CDR3 nucleotides: TGCGCCAGCAGCCATCATATGGGAGCCTTGAACACTGAAGCTTTCTTT. Residues: CASSHHMGALNTEAFF.

This clonotype was counted only a few times. The chain links TRBV20-1 to TRBJ1-2, with D possibly being TRBD1 (5 bases). CDR1 is DFQATT and CDR2 is SNEGSKA in the germline V gene (reference sequence). V was trimmed by 0 bases and J by 5 bases, leaving 7 bases between them. This CDR3 spans 12 amino acids. Written as DNA, the CDR3 is TGCAGTGCTAGAGAGTGGGGGTATGGCTACACCTTC. Its protein product is CSAREWGYGYTF.

The rearrangement joins TRBV5-1 to TRBJ1-2; 7 bases match TRBD1. From germline, CDR1 is SGHRS and CDR2 YFSETQ. The CDR3 length is 15 residues. The trim removed 4 bases at V and 6 bases at J, leaving 12 bases unmatched. The CDR3 is CASSAARTGPHGYTF. CDR3 nucleotide sequence: TGCGCCAGCAGCGCGGCCCGGACAGGACCGCATGGCTACACCTTC.

In its sample, this clonotype was seen a few times. The rearrangement links TRBV5-1 to TRBJ2-3; D is unclear. Germline V gene lookup returns CDR1 SGHRS and CDR2 YFSETQ. The CDR3 has 15 amino acids. V was shortened by 3 bases and J by 1 base, with 12 bases between the two germline ends. The CDR3 nucleotides read TGCGCCAGCAGCTGGGGAAGGGCCGGCACAGATACGCAGTATTTT. It codes for CASSWGRAGTDTQYF.

The chain uses TRBV28 and TRBJ2-5; 9 nucleotides align to TRBD1. The CDR3 length is 16 residues. Germline CDR1 MDHEN, CDR2 SYDVKM. After removal of 5 bases from V and 2 bases from J, the junction contained 9 bases not matched to a gene. CDR3 sequence reads: CASSAGTGSTQETQYF. CDR3 DNA sequence: TGTGCCAGCAGTGCGGGGACAGGGTCAACTCAAGAGACCCAGTACTTC.

This clonotype appeared many times. The CDR3 coding sequence is TGTGCCAGTAGTATGGTGGGACCGAACCATCTGAACACTGAAGCTTTCTTT. This translates into CASSMVGPNHLNTEAFF. The V call is TRBV19, the J call TRBJ1-1, with D perhaps matching TRBD1 (5 bases). The V end was cut by 3 bases, the J end by 0 bases, with 17 bases between. The germline V gene has CDR1 LNHDA and CDR2 SQIVND (reference sequence). This CDR3 has 17 amino acids.

At least ten counts were recorded for this clonotype. V is TRBV20-1 and J is TRBJ1-6; D unresolved. Germline lookup yields CDR1 DFQATT and CDR2 SNEGSKA (reference sequence). V was pared by 3 bases and J by 9 bases, with 15 bases between. The CDR3 length is 14 residues. CDR3 region: CSASGVTVPSPLHF. The CDR3 region has the DNA TGCAGTGCTAGTGGAGTAACAGTTCCTTCACCCCTCCACTTT.

This clonotype appeared a few times. CDR3 sequence: CSARTKANYGYTF. The CDR3 coding sequence is TGCAGTGCTAGGACAAAGGCTAACTATGGCTACACCTTC. This rearrangement joins TRBV20-1 to TRBJ1-2; no clear D. Trimming cost V 3 bases and J 0 bases, with 8 bases left between them. This CDR3 comprises 13 residues. Germline lookup yields CDR1 DFQATT and CDR2 SNEGSKA (reference sequence).